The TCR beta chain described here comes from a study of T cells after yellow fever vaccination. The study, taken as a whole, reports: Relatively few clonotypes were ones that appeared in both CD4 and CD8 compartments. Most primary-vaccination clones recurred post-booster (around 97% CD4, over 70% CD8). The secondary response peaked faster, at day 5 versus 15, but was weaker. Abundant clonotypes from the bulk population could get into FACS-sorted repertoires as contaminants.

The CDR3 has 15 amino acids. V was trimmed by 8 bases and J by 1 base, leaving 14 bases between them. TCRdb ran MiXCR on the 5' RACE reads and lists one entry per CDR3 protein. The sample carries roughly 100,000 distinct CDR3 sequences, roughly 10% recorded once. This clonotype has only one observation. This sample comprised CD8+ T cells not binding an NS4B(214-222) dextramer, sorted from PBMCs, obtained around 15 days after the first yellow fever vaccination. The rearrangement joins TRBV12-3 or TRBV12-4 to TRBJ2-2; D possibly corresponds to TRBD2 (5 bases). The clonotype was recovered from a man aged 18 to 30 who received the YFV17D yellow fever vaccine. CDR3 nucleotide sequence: TGTGCCAGCCTAACCGGGATTATGAACACCGGGGAGCTGTTTTTT. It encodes CASLTGIMNTGELFF.